This T cell receptor (beta chain) was sequenced during a study of cytomegalovirus exposure and HLA in healthy donors. The PCR had 60 Vbeta and 13 Jbeta primers. Clones were sequenced by immunoSEQ multiplex PCR, and TCRdb holds only the in-frame ones, with some missing. The sample has tens of thousands of clones, 70% to 80% seen once; the top ten hold approximately 19%. Points from the study as a whole: It was in a later analysis that TCR association rates were seen to vary by HLA locus, highest for DRB1 and lowest for HLA-C. Earlier findings revealed that most TCR beta V segments proved productive either about 87% or about 30% of the time. A link between a missense DCLRE1C variant and TCR beta V- and J-gene trimming emerged from a later analysis. The study dropped some indistinguishable V segments, TRBV6-2 and TRBV6-3 among them.

On this clone itself: The antigen is not known.

Trimming pared 4 bases from V and 2 bases from J, leaving 15 bases between. Germline values: CDR1 SNHLY, CDR2 FYNNEI. CDR3 length: 15 amino acids. The V and J genes are TRBV2 and TRBJ2-7; D is unresolved. Source material: PBMCs. The clonotype comes from an older woman in good health and CMV-seropositive. CDR3 sequence: CASSAEPLSPYEQYF. DNA for the CDR3: TGTGCCAGCAGTGCTGAACCGCTATCCCCCTACGAGCAGTACTTC. Using reference TRBV2 and TRBJ2-7 for the parts outside the CDR3, the full variable domain is EPEVTQTPSHQVTQMGQEVILRCVPISNHLYFYWYRQILGQKVEFLVSFYNNEISEKSEIFDDQFSVERPDGSNFTLKIRSTKLEDSAMYFCASSAEPLSPYEQYFGPGTRLTVT.